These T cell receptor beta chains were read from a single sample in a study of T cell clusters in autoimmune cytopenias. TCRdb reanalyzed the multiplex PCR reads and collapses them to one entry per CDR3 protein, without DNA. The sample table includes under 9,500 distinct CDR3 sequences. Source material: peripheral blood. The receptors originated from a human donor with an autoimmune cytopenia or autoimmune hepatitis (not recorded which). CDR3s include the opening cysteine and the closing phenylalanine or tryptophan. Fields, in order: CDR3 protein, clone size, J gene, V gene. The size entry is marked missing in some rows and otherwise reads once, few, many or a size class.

CDR3 protein: CASSYSVSANEQYF
clone size: medium-sized
J gene: TRBJ2-7
V gene: TRBV6-5

CDR3 protein: CASSLASSYGYTF
clone size: NA
J gene: TRBJ1-2
V gene: TRBV5-4

CDR3 protein: CASSYAGGEVGELFF
clone size: medium-sized
J gene: TRBJ2-2
V gene: TRBV6-6

CDR3 protein: CASSLGLAGDTDTQYF
clone size: NA
J gene: TRBJ2-3
V gene: TRBV28

CDR3 protein: CSARGLRREMNTEAFF
clone size: NA
J gene: TRBJ1-1
V gene: TRBV20-1

CDR3 protein: CASSLVAGSGELFF
clone size: medium-sized
J gene: TRBJ2-2
V gene: TRBV7-2

CDR3 protein: CASSSGTGIQEQYF
clone size: medium-sized
J gene: TRBJ2-7
V gene: TRBV5-4

CDR3 protein: CASSLYGGLLSYEQYF
clone size: NA
J gene: TRBJ2-7
V gene: TRBV27

CDR3 protein: CSVFGQGHNYGYTF
clone size: large
J gene: TRBJ1-2
V gene: TRBV29-1

CDR3 protein: CASSLGLAGGNEQFF
clone size: NA
J gene: TRBJ2-1
V gene: TRBV11-3

CDR3 protein: CASSYSDRDPGQYF
clone size: medium-sized
J gene: TRBJ2-7
V gene: TRBV6-6

CDR3 protein: CASSLYVVGNEQFF
clone size: NA
J gene: TRBJ2-1
V gene: TRBV27

CDR3 protein: CASTRQGRRAFF
clone size: medium-sized
J gene: TRBJ1-1
V gene: TRBV19

CDR3 protein: CASSSWGGVDTDTQYF
clone size: NA
J gene: TRBJ2-3
V gene: TRBV7-9

CDR3 protein: CASRAGALGAFF
clone size: medium-sized
J gene: TRBJ1-1
V gene: TRBV12-3/TRBV12-4

CDR3 protein: CASSPLSGDLQGSNQPQHF
clone size: NA
J gene: TRBJ1-5
V gene: TRBV28

CDR3 protein: CSVDNGTGTAEQYF
clone size: NA
J gene: TRBJ2-7
V gene: TRBV29-1

CDR3 protein: CASSFQNTEAFF
clone size: medium-sized
J gene: TRBJ1-1
V gene: TRBV5-6

CDR3 protein: CASTPGLEETQYF
clone size: NA
J gene: TRBJ2-5
V gene: TRBV12-3/TRBV12-4